This T cell receptor beta chain is from a study of shared clonotypes between healthy human individuals. Samples underwent the assay at deep level. TCRdb's copy holds only in-frame clones and misses some; the assay was immunoSEQ multiplex PCR. The sample consists of about 460,000 clones, around 77% of them appearing once. Extraction of genomic DNA in unsorted samples used approximately 96 million PBMCs. This clone is a singleton in its sample. Its antigen is still unknown. The germline V and J ends were trimmed by 6 bases and 6 bases, with 8 bases remaining between them. The germline V gene encodes CDR1 MNHNS and CDR2 SASEGT. This CDR3 comprises 11 residues. Study-wide results and caveats: Specimens sampled were limited to blood, with tissue repertoires likely differing. Clonotype sharing among donors, it was expected, would be affected by sequencing depth.

The chain links TRBV6-1 to TRBJ1-2, with D uncertain. Sequenced material: PBMCs. The receptor was derived from a woman in her forties in good health. Some clones in this sample may be carry-over from other donors' samples. The CDR3 spells CASSYMDGYTF. CDR3 DNA sequence: TGTGCCAGCAGCTATATGGATGGCTACACCTTC.